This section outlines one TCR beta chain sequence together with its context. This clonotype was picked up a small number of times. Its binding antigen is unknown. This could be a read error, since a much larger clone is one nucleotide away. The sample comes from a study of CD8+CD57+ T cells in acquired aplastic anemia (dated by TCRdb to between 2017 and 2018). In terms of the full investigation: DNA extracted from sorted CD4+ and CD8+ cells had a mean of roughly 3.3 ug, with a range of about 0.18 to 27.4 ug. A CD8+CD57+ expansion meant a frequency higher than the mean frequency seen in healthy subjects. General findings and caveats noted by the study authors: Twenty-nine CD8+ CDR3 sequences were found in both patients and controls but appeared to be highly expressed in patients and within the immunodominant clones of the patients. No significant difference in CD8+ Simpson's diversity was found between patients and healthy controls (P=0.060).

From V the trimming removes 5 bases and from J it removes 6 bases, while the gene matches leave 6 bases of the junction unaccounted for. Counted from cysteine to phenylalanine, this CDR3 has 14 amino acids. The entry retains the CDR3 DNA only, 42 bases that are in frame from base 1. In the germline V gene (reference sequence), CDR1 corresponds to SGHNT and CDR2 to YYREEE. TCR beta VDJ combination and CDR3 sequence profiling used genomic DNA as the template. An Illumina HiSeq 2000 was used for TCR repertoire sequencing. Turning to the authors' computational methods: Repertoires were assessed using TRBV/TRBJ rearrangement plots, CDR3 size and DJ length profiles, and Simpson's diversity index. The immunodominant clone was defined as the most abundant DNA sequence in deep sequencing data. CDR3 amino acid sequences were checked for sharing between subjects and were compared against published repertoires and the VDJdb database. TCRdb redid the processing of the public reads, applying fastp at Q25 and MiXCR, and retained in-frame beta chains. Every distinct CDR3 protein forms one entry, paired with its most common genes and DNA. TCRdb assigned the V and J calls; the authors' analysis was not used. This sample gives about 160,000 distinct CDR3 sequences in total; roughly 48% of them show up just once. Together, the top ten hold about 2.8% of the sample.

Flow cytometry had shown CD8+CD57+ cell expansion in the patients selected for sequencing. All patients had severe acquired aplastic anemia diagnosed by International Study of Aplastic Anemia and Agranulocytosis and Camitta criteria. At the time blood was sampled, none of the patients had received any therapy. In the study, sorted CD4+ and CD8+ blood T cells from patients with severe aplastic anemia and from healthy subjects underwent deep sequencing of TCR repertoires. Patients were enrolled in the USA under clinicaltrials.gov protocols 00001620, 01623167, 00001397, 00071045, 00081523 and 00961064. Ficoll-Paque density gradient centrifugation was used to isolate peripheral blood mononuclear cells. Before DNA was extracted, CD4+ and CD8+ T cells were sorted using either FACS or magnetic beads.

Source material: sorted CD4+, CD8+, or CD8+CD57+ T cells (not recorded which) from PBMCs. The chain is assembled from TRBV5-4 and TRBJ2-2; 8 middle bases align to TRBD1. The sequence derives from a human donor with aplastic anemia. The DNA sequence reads TGTGCCAGCAGTCAGGGACAGGACGCCGGGGAGCTGTTTTTT. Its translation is CASSQGQDAGELFF.